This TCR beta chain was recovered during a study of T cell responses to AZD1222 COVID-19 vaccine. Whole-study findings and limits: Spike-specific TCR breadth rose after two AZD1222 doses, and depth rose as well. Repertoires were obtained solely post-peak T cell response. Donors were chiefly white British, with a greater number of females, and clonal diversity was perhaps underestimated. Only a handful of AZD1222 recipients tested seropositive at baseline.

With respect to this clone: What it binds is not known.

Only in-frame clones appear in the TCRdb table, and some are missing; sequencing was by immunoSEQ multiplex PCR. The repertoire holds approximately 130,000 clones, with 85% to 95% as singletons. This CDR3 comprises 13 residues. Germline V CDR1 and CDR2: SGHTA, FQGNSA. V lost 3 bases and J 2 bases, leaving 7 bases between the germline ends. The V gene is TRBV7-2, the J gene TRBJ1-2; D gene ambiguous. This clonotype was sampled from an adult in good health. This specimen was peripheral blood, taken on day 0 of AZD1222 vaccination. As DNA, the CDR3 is TGTGCCAGCAGCTTGGACGGAAACTATGGCTACACCTTC. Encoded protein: CASSLDGNYGYTF.